The 12 T cell receptor beta chains in this list originate from one sample, sequenced in a study of blood T cells in healthy people across ages. Alongside a J-beta primer mix, a sample-barcoded 5' primer served in a second PCR lasting about 7 to 12 cycles. TCRdb used MiXCR to reprocess the 5' RACE reads, holding one entry per CDR3 protein. The table lists over 600,000 distinct CDR3 sequences, about half of them singletons. Input material: blood. All receptors derive from a man of 80 years or more in good health.

The chain links TRBV12-3 or TRBV12-4 to TRBJ2-3; D not resolved. The CDR3 spans 13 residues. V lost 6 bases and J lost 2, with 9 bases in between. This CDR3 is CASRGPITDTQYF. The CDR3, as DNA: TGTGCCAGCAGAGGGCCTATCACAGATACGCAGTATTTT.

This sequence joins TRBV7-9 and TRBJ2-7, with 9 nucleotides matching TRBD1. The junction had 11 bases not matched to a gene; V was cut back by 5 bases and J by 3 bases. The CDR3 runs 16 residues. Germline V gene sequence: CDR1 SEHNR, CDR2 FQNEAQ (reference sequence). This CDR3 reads CASSDDTGQGFYEQYF. In nucleotides, the CDR3 is TGTGCCAGCAGCGACGACACGGGACAGGGTTTCTACGAGCAGTACTTC.

J is TRBJ2-1 and V is TRBV18, with 9 bases identical to TRBD1. The V gene end was trimmed by 5 bases and the J gene end by 5 bases; junction bases not matched to a gene: 10. CDR1 KGHSH and CDR2 LQKENI come from the germline V gene. The CDR3 is 16 amino acids. CDR3 nucleotide sequence: TGTGCCAGCTCATCTGCCAAGGGACAGGGTGACAATGAGCAGTTCTTC. This sequence encodes CASSSAKGQGDNEQFF.

This clonotype was observed a few times. The rearrangement links TRBV3-1 to TRBJ2-7; 9 positions agree with TRBD2. The V segment lost 4 bases and the J segment 2 bases; nucleotides outside the gene matches: 3. The germline gives CDR1 LGHDT, CDR2 YNNKEL (reference sequence). The CDR3 has 14 amino acids. The CDR3 here is CASSRAGGTYEQYF. The CDR3 nucleotides read TGTGCCAGCAGCCGAGCGGGAGGAACCTACGAGCAGTACTTC.

This clonotype was seen ten or more times. The V gene is TRBV29-1, the J gene TRBJ2-5; D not resolved. The CDR3 contains 12 residues. CDR1 is SQVTM, CDR2 ANQGSEA, per germline. Trimming cost V 4 bases and J 1 base, with 7 bases left between them. CDR3 residues: CSVGSPQETQYF. CDR3 nucleotides: TGCAGCGTTGGGTCACCCCAAGAGACCCAGTACTTC.

The chain couples TRBV9 to TRBJ2-5; tentatively, D is TRBD2 (5 bases). V dropped 4 bases and J dropped 5 bases, with 18 bases sitting between them. The germline gives CDR1 SGDLS, CDR2 YYNGEE. The CDR3 runs 15 residues. CDR3 region: CASSPSPSSWETQYF. For the CDR3, the DNA is TGTGCCAGCAGCCCGAGCCCCTCTAGCTGGGAGACCCAGTACTTC.

This clonotype turned up a few times. The chain carries TRBV12-3 or TRBV12-4 and TRBJ2-3; D possibly corresponds to TRBD2 (6 bases). Trimming left V 8 bases short and J 2 bases short, with 11 bases between. The CDR3 runs to 13 residues. CDR3 nucleotide sequence: TGTGCCAGCGGCGGGGCGACCACAGATACGCAGTATTTT. Its protein is CASGGATTDTQYF.

This clonotype was counted a few times. V usage is TRBV25-1 and J usage is TRBJ2-2; 12 bases match TRBD2. Germline V gives CDR1 MGHDK, CDR2 SYGVNS. The junction had 6 bases not matched to a gene; V was cut back by 6 bases and J by 7 bases. The CDR3 sequence is 15 residues long. For the CDR3, the DNA is TGTGCCAGCAGCTTACTAGCGGGAGGCGGCGGGGAGCTGTTTTTT. Its translation is CASSLLAGGGGELFF.

The CDR3 DNA reads as TGTGCCAGCAGCGCCGTGCAGCGTCATGAGCAGTTCTTC. Its translation: CASSAVQRHEQFF. The rearrangement joins TRBV25-1 to TRBJ2-1, with no clear D. V was cut by 6 bases and J by 8 bases, with 14 bases left in between. The CDR3 has 13 residues. Germline CDR1 MGHDK, CDR2 SYGVNS.

In its sample, this clonotype was seen a few times. The rearrangement uses TRBV4-2 and TRBJ2-5; 11 bases line up with TRBD2. The DNA end is more similar to TRBJ2-7, so the J call may be wrong. The CDR3 is made up of 16 amino acids. The germline V gene has CDR1 LGHNA and CDR2 YNFKEQ. As DNA, the CDR3 is TGTGCCAGCAGCCAGCTTATAGCGGGAGGGCGGGGCGAGCAGTACTTC. It codes for CASSQLIAGGRGEQYF.

The chain recombines TRBV20-1 with TRBJ2-4, with 8 bases lining up with TRBD2. Near its end, the DNA agrees better with TRBJ2-7, so the J call may be wrong. CDR3 length: 16 amino acids. CDR1 is DFQATT, CDR2 SNEGSKA, per germline (reference sequence). CDR3 region: CSARAVTSGVLYEQYF. For the CDR3, the DNA is TGCAGTGCTAGAGCAGTCACTAGCGGTGTTCTTTACGAGCAGTACTTC.

The chain is built from TRBV20-1 and TRBJ2-1; 9 bases are a match to TRBD2. The CDR3 is 13 amino acids. Germline assignment: CDR1 DFQATT and CDR2 SNEGSKA (reference sequence). V dropped 6 bases and J dropped 6; count of bases not matched to a gene: 6. The CDR3: CSALLAGLNEQFF. DNA of the CDR3: TGCAGTGCCCTACTAGCGGGTCTCAATGAGCAGTTCTTC.